This T cell receptor beta chain was identified during a study of blood T cell repertoires in COVID-19. The wider study: Samples taken during acute and convalescent COVID-19 were collected in the United States, Italy and Spain.

Original processing methods: Reference gene primer amplification yielded estimated nucleated cell counts. TCRdb's table, derived via immunoSEQ multiplex PCR, lists solely in-frame clones and lacks some. V and J calls and clone size are given by that table; D and trimming were obtained from the DNA. The sample records about 98,000 clones, roughly 87% being singletons. Looked up from germline, CDR1 is LNHDA and CDR2 is SQIVND (reference sequence). The J segment lost 5 bases and the V segment lost 2 bases, leaving 6 bases of the junction unmatched. CDR3 size: 15 residues. The sample consisted of peripheral blood. The sequence derives from a man in his fifties with active COVID-19. The V gene is TRBV19, the J gene TRBJ1-1; 9 nucleotides align to TRBD1. In nucleotides, the CDR3 is TGTGCCAGTAGTATACTCACAGGGGGCTCTACTGAAGCTTTCTTT. Its protein is CASSILTGGSTEAFF.